Listed here are 5 T cell receptor beta chains from one sample, sequenced in a study of blood T cell repertoires in COVID-19. Libraries were prepared by immunoSEQ multiplex PCR; TCRdb keeps only in-frame clonotypes and omits some of them. The sample holds about 160,000 clones, approximately 91% seen once. Sample: peripheral blood. These receptors were taken from a young man with acute or convalescent COVID-19.

The chain recombines TRBV5-8 with TRBJ1-5; possible D gene TRBD1, 5 bases. Looked up from germline, CDR1 is SGHTS and CDR2 is YDEGEE. V dropped 5 bases and J dropped 7 bases, with 16 bases sitting between them. The CDR3 runs 14 residues. The CDR3 region is CASSGGTVVQPQHF. The DNA for the CDR3 is TGTGCCAGCAGTGGAGGGACCGTCGTACAGCCCCAGCATTTT.

The rearrangement links TRBV4-1 to TRBJ2-7; 7 bases align to TRBD1. With V trimmed by 3 bases and J by 0 bases, 8 bases remained unmatched. CDR3 size: 16 residues. Germline values: CDR1 MGHRA, CDR2 YSYEKL. CDR3 DNA: TGCGCCAGCAGCCACTCGACAGGGTCCGCCTCCTACGAGCAGTACTTC. This sequence encodes CASSHSTGSASYEQYF.

The V call is TRBV10-1, the J call TRBJ1-1, with 7 nucleotides matching TRBD1. Germline lookup yields CDR1 WNHNN and CDR2 SYGVQD (reference sequence). This CDR3 has 14 amino acids. The trim removed 6 bases at V and 6 bases at J, leaving 10 bases unmatched. The CDR3 coding sequence is TGCGCCAGCAGCCCCAGGGGGTGGTGGGCTGAAGCTTTCTTT. This gives the protein CASSPRGWWAEAFF.

The J gene is TRBJ1-1, the V gene TRBV19; D is ambiguous. V shed 6 bases and J shed 8 bases, with 22 bases lying between them. CDR1 is LNHDA and CDR2 is SQIVND in the germline V gene (reference sequence). The CDR3 length is 15 residues. This chain's CDR3 is CASRDGEAVGLEAFF. CDR3 nucleotides: TGTGCCAGTAGGGACGGGGAAGCAGTAGGGCTGGAAGCTTTCTTT.

The chain has TRBV7-7 and TRBJ2-1, with TRBD1 matching 7 bases. The CDR3 extends over 17 amino acids. The V and J ends lost 1 base and 5 bases, in that order; junction bases with no gene match: 11. The germline V gene encodes CDR1 SSHAT and CDR2 FNYEAQ (reference sequence). CDR3 amino acids: CASSLVVGTGQDNEQFF. The CDR3 DNA follows: TGTGCCAGCAGCTTAGTAGTTGGCACCGGACAGGACAATGAGCAGTTCTTC.